This TCR beta chain was recorded in a study of OX40 agonist ivuxolimab in advanced cancers. The wider study: Eligibility admitted prior anti-PD-1, anti-PD-L1 or anti-CTLA-4 therapy; approximately 40% had some. Three patients responded partially, comprising one with hepatocellular carcinoma and two with cutaneous melanoma.

In its sample, this clone was seen a few times. Some clones are missing from TCRdb's copy, which holds only in-frame ones; the method was immunoSEQ multiplex PCR. This sample has 80,000 to 100,000 clones, with roughly 88% found just once. The V gene end was trimmed by 8 bases and the J gene end by 1 base; junction bases not matched to a gene: 5. Germline V lookup: CDR1 MDHEN, CDR2 SYDVKM. CDR3 size: 14 residues. V and J are TRBV28 and TRBJ1-2; TRBD1 agrees at 9 bases. Here the sequenced sample was CD4+ or CD8+ T cells sorted from blood, taken in a trial of the OX40 agonist ivuxolimab. The source is an adult with an advanced solid tumor such as melanoma, head and neck, liver or kidney cancer. In nucleotides, the CDR3 is TGTGCCAGCGGCCGGGACAGGGTTAACTATGGCTACACCTTC. Amino acids: CASGRDRVNYGYTF.